Below, one TCR beta chain is given with its context. TCRdb keeps only in-frame clones here, not all; method: immunoSEQ multiplex PCR. This sample carries roughly 93,000 clones, 80% to 95% of them seen once, and the ten largest clones take around 0.93%. The data originate from a study of T cell changes during pregnancy in multiple sclerosis. V shed 4 bases and J shed 10 bases, with 11 bases lying between them. The CDR3 extends over 11 amino acids. Germline V gives CDR1 SNHLY, CDR2 FYNNEI. This TCR derives from a female donor with multiple sclerosis, enrolled in a pregnancy study. V is TRBV2 and J is TRBJ2-7; possible D gene TRBD1, 6 bases. The sample here was peripheral blood, taken before pregnancy. The chain's CDR3 is CASSVRGDQYF. As DNA, the CDR3 is TGTGCCAGCAGTGTCAGGGGCGATCAGTACTTC.